This paragraph covers one T cell receptor (beta chain) sequence. No cognate antigen has been identified for it. Qualities for individual bases were not recorded, and no much larger clone is one base off. At diagnosis, peripheral blood, uninvolved tumor-adjacent lung and tumor were collected and stored as a combination of fresh-frozen and FFPE material. For TCR repertoire profiling, blood samples were analyzed in the form of peripheral blood mononuclear cells. The sample originates from a study of T cells in localized non-small cell lung cancer (dated by TCRdb to the early 2020s). In terms of the full investigation: The study analyzed T cell repertoires of 236 early-stage NSCLC patients, comparing tumors and uninvolved tumor-adjacent lungs. All 236 NSCLC patients in the cohort were treatment-naive and had localized lung tumors that were resected. The mean age of the NSCLC patients was under 70 years, with about 130 men and 95 to 110 women. General findings and caveats noted by the study authors: Longer overall survival was associated with higher T cell density in blood, whereas shorter survival was associated with higher clonality in adjacent lung. Since the design was exploratory, TCR variables were selected using unadjusted p-values with no false-discovery rate correction. Of the top 100 tumor clones, a median of around 57 were detected in paired uninvolved adjacent lung; 28 were also among that lung's top 100. Because multi-region sequencing of the tumors was not done, intratumor heterogeneity could not be ruled out. Uninvolved tumor-adjacent lung showed the highest T cell clonality, higher than tumor, which suggests more focused antigenic responses in the adjacent lung.

TCR beta CDR3 regions were sequenced from DNA using the immunoSEQ Assay. Processing in the source paper ran as follows. T cell density was computed as TCR beta template counts normalized to usable DNA estimated by amplifying housekeeping genes. The preseqR package was used to estimate richness by extrapolating to 400,000 templates for PBMC samples and to 120,000 templates for tissue samples. Clonality was defined by subtracting Pielou's evenness from one. To identify tissue-enriched TCRs, differential abundance testing was run on productive amino-acid clonotypes with a minimum total count of 5 and an alpha of 0.1. Repertoire overlap between compartments was quantified with the Jaccard Index and Morisita Overlap Index. GLIPH grouped TCR beta CDR3s together with public tetramer-defined viral CDR3s, and a viral motif had to include at least three viral sequences and also show V-gene enrichment. TCRdb provides this immuneACCESS table in a form limited to in-frame rearrangements. Some clones are lacking; in checked studies, under half of them reflect an unresolved V gene, and why the rest are absent is not known. V, J and clone size are those of that table, while D and trimming were read from the DNA. This sample is represented by just under 35,000 clones; around 93% of them were singletons. The ten largest clones represent about 11% of the sample.

This sample comprised peripheral blood mononuclear cells, obtained before any cancer treatment. The TCR comes from a female donor at least 60 years old with stage II lung adenocarcinoma.

The nucleotide sequence is given as TGTGCCTGGAGTGTACGGGCCCGGGGCAATCAGCCCCAGCATTTT. It translates to CAWSVRARGNQPQHF. Rearrangement joined TRBV30 to TRBJ1-5; a confident D gene designation cannot be given. The germline ends are 11 bases apart after V is trimmed by 0 bases and J by 2 bases. Its CDR3 holds 15 amino acids, cysteine through phenylalanine. This entry keeps only the CDR3 DNA: 45 bases, framed from base 1. CDR1 and CDR2 (GTSNPN, SVGIG) derive from the germline V gene (reference sequence). Reference TRBV30 and TRBJ1-5 genes cover what lies past the CDR3, so the full variable domain is SQTIHQWPATLVQPVGSPLSLECTVEGTSNPNLYWYRQAAGRGLQLLFYSVGIGQISSEVPQNLSASRPQDRQFILSSKKLLLSDSGFYLCAWSVRARGNQPQHFGDGTRLSIL.